This TCR beta chain was found in a study of blood T cell repertoires in COVID-19. The wider study: Samples came from the United States, Italy and Spain, spanning acute and convalescent COVID-19. Nucleic acid was either cDNA or gDNA, and it came from T cells, B-cell-depleted T cells, or PBMCs.

Germline CDR1 reads MNHEY; CDR2 reads SVGEGT. The CDR3 has 16 residues. The junction had 7 bases not matched to a gene; V was cut back by 4 bases and J by 1 base. Authors' data handling: Reference gene primers were amplified, and this amplification served to estimate nucleated cell counts. TCRdb's copy holds only in-frame clones and misses some; the assay was immunoSEQ multiplex PCR. V and J calls and clone size are given by that table; D and trimming were obtained from the DNA. The top ten clones hold under 2.5% of a sample with some 240,000 clones, around 90% of them seen once. In Seattle, patients joined the study during active infection and were tracked longitudinally. This clone appeared a few times.

The sequence was obtained from a woman aged 55-69 years with COVID-19, enrolled during active disease. V gene TRBV6-2 or TRBV6-3 combines with J gene TRBJ1-5, with 7 bases fitting TRBD1. The sequencing input was peripheral blood. CDR3 DNA sequence: TGTGCCAGCAGTTTGACAGGGTATGGGAGCAATCAGCCCCAGCATTTT. Its protein product is CASSLTGYGSNQPQHF.